This TCR beta chain came from a study of monozygotic twins with inflammatory bowel disease (dated by TCRdb to 2018 to 2020). Concerning the study at large: The complete study included roughly 30 monozygotic twin pairs: 19 IBD-discordant Danish pairs and nine German pairs, of which four were IBD-concordant and five were IBD-discordant. The search for disease-associated traits relied mainly on comparing IBD patients with their genetically identical healthy co-twins within discordant pairs. Each individual had, on average, about 151 000 unique TCRalpha sequences and 181 000 unique TCRbeta sequences available for analysis.

Beyond this particular receptor, the publication reports: IBD patients shared fewer clonotypes with other individuals than healthy twins did, most markedly in patients showing signs of disease activity. No single strong signal or clonotype linked to IBD turned up in the results, so the idea that one exists was not supported. Repertoire similarity did not differ between concordant and discordant twins, possibly due to limited statistical power. The analysis was unable to tell apart different T cell subtypes. Differing immunosuppressive treatments among patients may have added background noise and inter-individual variability to the repertoires. IBD patients had lower TCRbeta repertoire diversity, measured by the inverse Simpson index, than their healthy co-twins.

From each donor, a roughly 2.7 ml peripheral blood sample was drawn into PAXgene tubes and stored at -80 degrees C. Total RNA was isolated from whole blood with the PAXgene blood miRNA kit on an automated QIAcube, without T cell sorting. Peripheral blood from monozygotic twin pairs, either concordant or discordant for inflammatory bowel disease, underwent deep TCRalpha and TCRbeta repertoire profiling that used unique molecular barcoding. Smoking habits were recorded for all twin pairs, and each individual was classified as a current, former or never smoker. Turning to this clonotype: Its antigen is not yet known.

The CDR3, cysteine through phenylalanine, is 12 amino acids long. DNA is not on record. CDR1 and CDR2 (DFQATT, SNEGSKA) derive from the germline V gene (reference sequence). The library was built by means of 5' RACE. Each TCR library was prepared from around 3.5 ug of total RNA. For each sample, cDNA was synthesized in eight separate reactions using SMARTScribe reverse transcriptase. During cDNA synthesis, template switching introduced unique molecular identifiers that contained a 6-nucleotide sample barcode. TCRalpha and TCRbeta cDNA was amplified in two nested PCRs of roughly 16 and 10 cycles, and bead purification was carried out after each PCR. Before amplification, the cDNA was treated with uracil DNA-glycosylase and purified using the QIAquick PCR purification kit. The second PCR added Illumina TruSeq-compatible adapters along with sample-specific barcodes. Library quality and concentration were checked on TapeStation and Qubit, and libraries were pooled at around 5.3 ng each. The pooled libraries were sequenced with 2 x 100 bp reads and custom sequencing primers on an Illumina HiSeq2500 single-index Rapid Run. In the source study's methods: MiGEC version 1.2.6 was used for UMI-based consensus assembly to correct PCR and sequencing errors. V(D)J alignment, clonotype assembly and CDR3 extraction were performed with MiXCR version 2.1.1. Gene usage, clonotype sharing and MAIT/NKT TCR abundance were normalised by analysing the top 1000, 10 000 and 20 000 clonotypes per sample. Diversity was computed as the inverse Simpson index with the vegan R package after downsampling to 27 000 UMIs. Paired Mann-Whitney U tests were applied to discordant twin pairs, and Benjamini-Hochberg correction was used for multiple testing. TCRdb reprocessed the reads, so every CDR3 protein sequence counts as one entry and DNA is not shown. These V and J calls derive from TCRdb rather than the authors' analysis. The sample's table lists a count of around 150,000 distinct CDR3 sequences. The leading ten clones occupy roughly 2.4% of the sample.

The V gene is TRBV20-1 and the J gene is TRBJ2-2. This sequence was found in a human donor with ulcerative colitis or Crohn's disease, or a healthy co-twin of an affected twin (not recorded which). Sequencing used blood. The CDR3 corresponds to CSARDPSRELFF.